The 8 T cell receptor beta chains presented below share a single source sample, sequenced in a study of cytomegalovirus exposure and HLA in healthy donors. The PCR made use of 60 Vbeta and 13 Jbeta primers. Assay: immunoSEQ multiplex PCR; the TCRdb copy retains only in-frame clones and omits some. The sample has roughly 100,000 clones, 76% seen once; the top ten hold about 2%. Sequencing used PBMCs. These TCRs come from a man aged 35-49 years in good health and CMV-seronegative.

The chain combines TRBV5-4 with TRBJ2-1; TRBD2 agrees at 7 bases. Germline V gives CDR1 SGHNT, CDR2 YYREEE (reference sequence). This CDR3 has 17 residues. The trim removed 4 bases at V and 5 bases at J, leaving 15 bases unmatched. CDR3 DNA: TGTGCCAGCAGCCCAGCCGGCGGGAGTTTTGGAGACAATGAGCAGTTCTTC. The encoded protein is CASSPAGGSFGDNEQFF.

The V and J genes are TRBV15 and TRBJ1-1; TRBD1 might be the D (5 bases). Germline assignment: CDR1 LNHNV and CDR2 YYDKDF (reference sequence). This CDR3 is 14 amino acids long. The V and J ends lost 3 bases and 4 bases respectively, with 12 bases between them. The CDR3 nucleotides read TGTGCCACCAGCAGTGGGGGGGGACCCACTGAAGCTTTCTTT. It translates to CATSSGGGPTEAFF.

V gene TRBV4-3 combines with J gene TRBJ1-3, with a possible D match to TRBD1 (6 bases). CDR3 size: 15 residues. Germline lookup yields CDR1 LGHNA and CDR2 YSLEER. V gave up 3 bases and J gave up 4 bases, with 13 bases separating them. The CDR3 DNA sequence: TGCGCCAGCAGCCAGGGAACAGGGACCGGAAACACCATATATTTT. This gives the protein CASSQGTGTGNTIYF.

The CDR3 spells CASSTQTGNRAYGYTF. In DNA, the CDR3 is TGTGCCAGCAGCACTCAGACAGGGAACAGAGCGTATGGCTACACCTTC. V gene TRBV7-3 combines with J gene TRBJ1-2, with 7 bases that match TRBD1. CDR1 and CDR2 from the germline V gene are SGHTA and FQGTGA. CDR3 length: 16 residues. The trim removed 5 bases at V and 5 bases at J, leaving 14 bases unmatched.

The chain uses TRBV7-8 and TRBJ2-2, with 16 bases aligning to TRBD2. V was pared by 5 bases and J by 7 bases, with 4 bases of the junction left unmatched. The CDR3 length is 16 residues. Germline V gene sequence: CDR1 SGHVS, CDR2 FQNEAQ. The CDR3 DNA reads as TGTGCCAGCAGCCCTGGGACTAGCGGGGGGGGCGGGGAGCTGTTTTTT. Its protein is CASSPGTSGGGGELFF.

The chain couples TRBV6-1 to TRBJ1-6; D might be TRBD1 (6 bases). V dropped 6 bases and J dropped 8 bases, with 17 bases sitting between them. Per germline, CDR1 MNHNS and CDR2 SASEGT. The CDR3 is 15 amino acids. This CDR3 reads CASSPIRTVDSPLHF. CDR3 nucleotide sequence: TGTGCCAGCAGCCCAATTAGGACAGTCGATTCACCCCTCCACTTT.

The V and J genes are TRBV7-2 and TRBJ1-2; the D is unclear. The CDR3 contains 14 residues. V lost 4 bases, J lost 0 bases, and 9 bases lay in between. Germline V gives CDR1 SGHTA, CDR2 FQGNSA. CDR3 bases: TGTGCCAGCAGCTACCGCGGGGCTAACTATGGCTACACCTTC. Amino acid sequence: CASSYRGANYGYTF.

Here the CDR3 reads CASSQEVAGYYEQYF. As DNA, the CDR3 is TGCGCCAGCAGCCAAGAAGTAGCGGGGTACTACGAGCAGTACTTC. The rearrangement uses TRBV4-3 and TRBJ2-7; 8 positions match TRBD2. This CDR3 spans 15 amino acids. Germline loops: CDR1 LGHNA, CDR2 YSLEER. Trimming removed 0 bases from V and 3 bases from J; junction bases left unmatched: 4.